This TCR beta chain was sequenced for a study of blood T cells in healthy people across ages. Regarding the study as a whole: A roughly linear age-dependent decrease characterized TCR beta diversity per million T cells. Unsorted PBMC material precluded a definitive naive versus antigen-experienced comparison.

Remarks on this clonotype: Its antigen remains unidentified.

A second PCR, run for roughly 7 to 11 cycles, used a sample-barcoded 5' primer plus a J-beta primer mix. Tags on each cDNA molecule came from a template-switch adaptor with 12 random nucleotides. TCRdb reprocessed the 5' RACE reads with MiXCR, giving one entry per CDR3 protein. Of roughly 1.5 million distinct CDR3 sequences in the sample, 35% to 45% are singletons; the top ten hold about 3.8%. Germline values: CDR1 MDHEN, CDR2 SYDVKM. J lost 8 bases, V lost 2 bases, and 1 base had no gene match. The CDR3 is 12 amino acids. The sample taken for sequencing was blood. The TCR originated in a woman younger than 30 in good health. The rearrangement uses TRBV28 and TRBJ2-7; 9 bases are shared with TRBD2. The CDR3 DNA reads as TGTGCCAGCAGTTTAGGGACTAGCAAGCAGTACTTC. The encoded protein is CASSLGTSKQYF.